The clone carrying this T cell receptor (beta chain) was counted at least ten times. Its matching antigen is unknown. TCRdb analysed the reads with MiXCR anew, one entry per CDR3 protein. The data show roughly 110,000 distinct CDR3 sequences, about 9.4% seen once. The sample comes from a study of T cell repertoires in cytomegalovirus infection. The TCR was taken from a human donor in good health (CMV status not recorded). Some clones in this sample may be carry-over from other donors' samples. Sequencing used PBMCs, sequenced either directly or after in vitro stimulation (not recorded which).

For the CDR3, the DNA is TGTGCCAGCAGCCTCAGACAGGAGAACTATGGCTACACCTTC. Amino acids: CASSLRQENYGYTF. This rearrangement joins TRBV7-2 to TRBJ1-2, with TRBD1 as a possible D gene (6 bases). The germline CDR1 and CDR2 sequences are SGHTA and FQGNSA. V shed 5 bases and J shed 2 bases, with 12 bases lying between them. This CDR3 contains 14 residues.